The 7 T cell receptor beta chains in this list originate from one sample, sequenced in a study of blood T cell repertoires in COVID-19. The repertoire was sequenced with immunoSEQ multiplex PCR; TCRdb's copy has only in-frame clones and lacks some. The sample comprises around 250,000 clones, roughly nine tenths of which are singletons, and roughly 4.5% rests with the top ten. What was sequenced was peripheral blood. The receptors stem from a woman between 35 and 50 years old who had recovered from COVID-19.

The gene calls are TRBV2 and TRBJ1-1; perhaps TRBD1 as D (5 bases). Germline V CDR1 and CDR2: SNHLY, FYNNEI. CDR3 length: 13 residues. V dropped 4 bases and J dropped 4 bases, with 10 bases sitting between them. The CDR3 sequence is CASSVRRGTEAFF. The CDR3 DNA reads TGTGCCAGCAGTGTCCGAAGGGGCACTGAAGCTTTCTTT.

J is TRBJ1-2 and V is TRBV20-1, with TRBD1 matching 7 bases. V shed 3 bases and J 8 bases; nucleotides not matched to a gene: 12. Germline V gene sequence: CDR1 DFQATT, CDR2 SNEGSKA (reference sequence). This CDR3 is 14 amino acids long. This CDR3 reads CSASFSAVGGGYTF. CDR3 coding DNA: TGCAGTGCTAGTTTTTCTGCGGTAGGGGGCGGCTACACCTTC.

In DNA form, the CDR3 reads TGTGCCAGCAGTTACTTAGGGACAACCCAAGAGACCCAGTACTTC. It encodes CASSYLGTTQETQYF. The J gene is TRBJ2-5, the V gene TRBV6-6; maybe TRBD1 (6 bases). CDR1 and CDR2 from the germline V gene are MNHNY and SVGAGI (reference sequence). The germline V and J ends were trimmed by 1 base and 1 base, with 10 bases remaining between them. The CDR3 extends over 15 amino acids.

The chain joins TRBV6-5 to TRBJ1-1, with D possibly TRBD1 on 5 matching bases. V lost 0 bases to trimming and J lost 1 base, with 12 bases between them. This CDR3 spans 16 amino acids. Germline V gives CDR1 MNHEY, CDR2 SVGAGI. CDR3 sequence: CASSYSRETGNTEAFF. The CDR3 region has the DNA TGTGCCAGCAGTTACTCGAGAGAAACAGGGAACACTGAAGCTTTCTTT.

V and J are TRBV4-1 and TRBJ2-7; TRBD2 matches at 8 bases. V was clipped by 1 base and J by 4 bases; unmatched bases: 6. Germline assignment: CDR1 MGHRA and CDR2 YSYEKL. The CDR3 length is 15 residues. DNA of the CDR3: TGCGCCAGCAGCCAAGGAAGCGGGGGAGAGTACGAGCAGTACTTC. It translates to CASSQGSGGEYEQYF.

This clone was observed once. This chain joins TRBV19 and TRBJ2-1, with 10 bases aligning to TRBD1. Germline V gene data show CDR1 as LNHDA and CDR2 as SQIVND (reference sequence). This CDR3 has 15 amino acids. Trimming removed 7 bases from V and 2 bases from J; junction bases left unmatched: 5. The CDR3 protein is CASISGTGAYNEQFF. CDR3 bases: TGTGCCAGTATCAGCGGGACAGGGGCCTACAATGAGCAGTTCTTC.

The chain employs TRBV6-1 and TRBJ1-2; 9 nucleotides match TRBD1. The germline gives CDR1 MNHNS, CDR2 SASEGT. V lost 6 bases and J lost 7; bases outside the gene matches: 6. This CDR3 spans 13 amino acids. The CDR3 here is CASSQGQGGGYTF. The CDR3 nucleotides are TGTGCCAGCAGCCAGGGACAGGGAGGTGGCTACACCTTC.